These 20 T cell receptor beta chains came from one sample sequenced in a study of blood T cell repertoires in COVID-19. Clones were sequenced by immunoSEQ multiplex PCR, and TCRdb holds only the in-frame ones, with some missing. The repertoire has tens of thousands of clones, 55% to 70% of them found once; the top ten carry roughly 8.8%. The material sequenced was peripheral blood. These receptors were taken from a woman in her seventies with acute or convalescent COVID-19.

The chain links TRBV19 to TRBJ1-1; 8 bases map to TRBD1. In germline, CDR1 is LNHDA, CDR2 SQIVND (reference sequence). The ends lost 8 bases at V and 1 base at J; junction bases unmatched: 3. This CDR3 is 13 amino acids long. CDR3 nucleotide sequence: TGTGCCAGTGGGGACAGGAGGAACACTGAAGCTTTCTTT. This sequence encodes CASGDRRNTEAFF. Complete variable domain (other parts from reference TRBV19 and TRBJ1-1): DGGITQSPKYLFRKEGQNVTLSCEQNLNHDAMYWYRQDPGQGLRLIYYSQIVNDFQKGDIAEGYSVSREKKESFPLTVTSAQKNPTAFYLCASGDRRNTEAFFGQGTRLTVV.

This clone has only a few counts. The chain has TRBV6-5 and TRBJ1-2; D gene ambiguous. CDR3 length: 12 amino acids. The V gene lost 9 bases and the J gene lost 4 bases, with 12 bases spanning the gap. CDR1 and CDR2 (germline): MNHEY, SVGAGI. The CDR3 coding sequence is TGTGCCAGTCTCGGGGAGGCCTATGGCTACACCTTC. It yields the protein CASLGEAYGYTF.

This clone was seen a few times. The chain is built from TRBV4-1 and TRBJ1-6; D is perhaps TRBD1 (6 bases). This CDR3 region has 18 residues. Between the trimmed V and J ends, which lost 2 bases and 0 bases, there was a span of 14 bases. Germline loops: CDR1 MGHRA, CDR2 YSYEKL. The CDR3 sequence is CASSQILTGSSYNSPLHF. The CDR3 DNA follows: TGCGCCAGCAGCCAAATACTAACAGGGAGCTCCTATAATTCACCCCTCCACTTT.

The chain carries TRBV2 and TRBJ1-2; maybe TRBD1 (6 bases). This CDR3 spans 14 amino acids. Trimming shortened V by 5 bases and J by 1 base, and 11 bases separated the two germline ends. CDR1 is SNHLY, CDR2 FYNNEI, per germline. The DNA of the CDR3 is TGTGCCAGCAGTTCAGGGGAGGGTAACTATGGCTACACCTTC. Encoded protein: CASSSGEGNYGYTF.

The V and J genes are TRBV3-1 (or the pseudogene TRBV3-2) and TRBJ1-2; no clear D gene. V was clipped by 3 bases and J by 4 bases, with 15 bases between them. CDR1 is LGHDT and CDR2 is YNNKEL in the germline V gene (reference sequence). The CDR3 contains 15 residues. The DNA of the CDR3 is TGTGCCAGCAGCCAGAGCCCCTGGTTTAGCTATGGCTACACCTTC. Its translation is CASSQSPWFSYGYTF.

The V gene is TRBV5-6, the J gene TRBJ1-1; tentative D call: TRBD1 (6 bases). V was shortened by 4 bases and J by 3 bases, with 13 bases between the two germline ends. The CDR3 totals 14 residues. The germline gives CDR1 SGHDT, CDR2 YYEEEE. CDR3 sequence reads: CASSQGGLDTEAFF. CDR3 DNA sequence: TGTGCCAGCAGCCAAGGGGGTTTGGACACTGAAGCTTTCTTT.

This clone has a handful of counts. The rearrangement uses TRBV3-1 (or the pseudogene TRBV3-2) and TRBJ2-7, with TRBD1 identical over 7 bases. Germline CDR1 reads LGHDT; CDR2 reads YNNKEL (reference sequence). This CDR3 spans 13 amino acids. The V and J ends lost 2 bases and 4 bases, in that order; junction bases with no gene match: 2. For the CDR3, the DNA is TGTGCCAGCAGCCAAAAGGGACAGTACGAGCAGTACTTC. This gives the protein CASSQKGQYEQYF.

In nucleotides, the CDR3 is TGTGCCAGCAGCTTATCAGGGGGAGATGAGCAGTTCTTC. Its translation is CASSLSGGDEQFF. The chain uses TRBV7-9 and TRBJ2-1; 7 bases agree with TRBD1. The CDR3 consists of 13 residues. Germline values: CDR1 SEHNR, CDR2 FQNEAQ (reference sequence). With 2 bases clipped from V and 8 bases from J, the junction kept 3 bases outside the gene matches.

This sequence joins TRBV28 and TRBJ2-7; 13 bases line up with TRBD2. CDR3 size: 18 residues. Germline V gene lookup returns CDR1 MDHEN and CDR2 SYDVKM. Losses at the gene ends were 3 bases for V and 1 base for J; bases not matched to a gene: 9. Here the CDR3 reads CASSLPLGLAGVSYEQYF. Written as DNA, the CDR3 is TGTGCCAGCAGTTTGCCCCTCGGACTAGCGGGAGTGTCCTACGAGCAGTACTTC.

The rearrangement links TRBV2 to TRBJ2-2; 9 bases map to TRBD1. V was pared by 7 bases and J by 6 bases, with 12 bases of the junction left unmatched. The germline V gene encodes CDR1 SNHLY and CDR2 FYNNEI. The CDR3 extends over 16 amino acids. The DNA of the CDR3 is TGTGCCAGCACTTCCACAGGGGGCGGCGCGGCCGGGGAGCTGTTTTTT. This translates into CASTSTGGGAAGELFF.

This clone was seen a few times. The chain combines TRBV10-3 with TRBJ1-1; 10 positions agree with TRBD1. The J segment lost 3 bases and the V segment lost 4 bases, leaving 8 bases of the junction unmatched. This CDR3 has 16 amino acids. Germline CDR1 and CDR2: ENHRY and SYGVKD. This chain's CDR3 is CAISGRQGASDTEAFF. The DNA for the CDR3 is TGTGCCATCAGTGGGCGACAGGGGGCAAGCGACACTGAAGCTTTCTTT.

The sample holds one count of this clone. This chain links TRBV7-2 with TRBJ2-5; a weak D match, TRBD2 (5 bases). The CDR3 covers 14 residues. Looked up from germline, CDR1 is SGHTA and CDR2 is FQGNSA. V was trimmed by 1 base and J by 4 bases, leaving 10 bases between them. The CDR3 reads CASSLDWTGETQYF. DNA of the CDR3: TGTGCCAGCAGCTTAGATTGGACTGGAGAGACCCAGTACTTC.

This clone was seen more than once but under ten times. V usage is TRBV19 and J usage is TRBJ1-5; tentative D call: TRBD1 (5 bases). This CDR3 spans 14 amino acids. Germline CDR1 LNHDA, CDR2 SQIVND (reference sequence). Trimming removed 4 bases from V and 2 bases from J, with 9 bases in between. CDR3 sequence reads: CASSKGDGNQPQHF. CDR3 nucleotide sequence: TGTGCCAGTAGTAAAGGGGATGGCAATCAGCCCCAGCATTTT.

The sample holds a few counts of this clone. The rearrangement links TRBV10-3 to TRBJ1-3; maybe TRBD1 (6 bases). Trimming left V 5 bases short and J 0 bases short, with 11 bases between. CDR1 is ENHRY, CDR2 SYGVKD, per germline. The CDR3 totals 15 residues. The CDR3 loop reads CAISFEQGSGNTIYF. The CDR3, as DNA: TGTGCCATCAGTTTTGAACAGGGCTCTGGAAACACCATATATTTT.

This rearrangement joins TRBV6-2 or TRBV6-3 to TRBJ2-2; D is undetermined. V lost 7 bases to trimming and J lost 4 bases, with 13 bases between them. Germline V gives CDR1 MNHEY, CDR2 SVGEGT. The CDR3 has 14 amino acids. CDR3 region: CASTPGYGTGELFF. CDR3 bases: TGTGCCAGCACCCCCGGGTACGGCACCGGGGAGCTGTTTTTT.

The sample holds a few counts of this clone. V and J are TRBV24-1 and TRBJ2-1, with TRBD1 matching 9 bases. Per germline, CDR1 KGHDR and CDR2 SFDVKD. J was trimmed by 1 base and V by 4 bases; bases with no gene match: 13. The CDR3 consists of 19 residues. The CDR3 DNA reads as TGTGCCACCAGTGACAACTACGGGACAGGGAGGATGTCCTACAATGAGCAGTTCTTC. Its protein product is CATSDNYGTGRMSYNEQFF.

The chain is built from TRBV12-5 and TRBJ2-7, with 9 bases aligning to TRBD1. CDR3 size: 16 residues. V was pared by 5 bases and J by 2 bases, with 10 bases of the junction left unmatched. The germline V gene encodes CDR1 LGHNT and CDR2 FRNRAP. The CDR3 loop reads CASGHPDRGSTYEQYF. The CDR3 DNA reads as TGTGCTAGTGGTCACCCGGACAGGGGTAGTACCTACGAGCAGTACTTC.

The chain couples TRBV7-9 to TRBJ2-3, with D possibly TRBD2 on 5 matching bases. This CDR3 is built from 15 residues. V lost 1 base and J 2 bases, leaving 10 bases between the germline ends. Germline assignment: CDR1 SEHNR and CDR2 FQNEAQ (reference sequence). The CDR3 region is CASSLVLADTDTQYF. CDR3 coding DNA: TGTGCCAGCAGCTTAGTTCTAGCCGACACAGATACGCAGTATTTT.

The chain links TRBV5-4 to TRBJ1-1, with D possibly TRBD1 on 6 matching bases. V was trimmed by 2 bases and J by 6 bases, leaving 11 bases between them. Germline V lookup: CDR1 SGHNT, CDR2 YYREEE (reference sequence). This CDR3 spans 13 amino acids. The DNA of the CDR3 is TGTGCCAGCAGCTTTCGAGGGGGATCTGAAGCTTTCTTT. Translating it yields CASSFRGGSEAFF. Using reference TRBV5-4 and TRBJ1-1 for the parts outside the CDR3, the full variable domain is ETGVTQSPTHLIKTRGQQVTLRCSSQSGHNTVSWYQQALGQGPQFIFQYYREEENGRGNFPPRFSGLQFPNYSSELNVNALELDDSALYLCASSFRGGSEAFFGQGTRLTVV.

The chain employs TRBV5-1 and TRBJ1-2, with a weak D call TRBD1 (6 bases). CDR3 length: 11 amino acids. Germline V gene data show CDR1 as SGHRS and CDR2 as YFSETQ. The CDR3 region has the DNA TGCGCTACCACAGGGAACTATGGCTACACCTTC. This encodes CATTGNYGYTF.